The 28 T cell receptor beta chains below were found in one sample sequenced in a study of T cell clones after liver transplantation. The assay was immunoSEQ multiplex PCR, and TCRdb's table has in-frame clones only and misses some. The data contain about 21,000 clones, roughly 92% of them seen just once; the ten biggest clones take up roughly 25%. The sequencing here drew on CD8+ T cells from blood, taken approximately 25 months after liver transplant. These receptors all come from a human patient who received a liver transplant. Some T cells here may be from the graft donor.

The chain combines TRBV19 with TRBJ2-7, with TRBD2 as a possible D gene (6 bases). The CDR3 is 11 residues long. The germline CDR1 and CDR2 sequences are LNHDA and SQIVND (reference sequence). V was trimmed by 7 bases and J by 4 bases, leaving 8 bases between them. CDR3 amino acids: CASKSGYEQYF. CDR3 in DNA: TGTGCCAGTAAGAGCGGGTACGAGCAGTACTTC. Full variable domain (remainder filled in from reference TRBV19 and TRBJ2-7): DGGITQSPKYLFRKEGQNVTLSCEQNLNHDAMYWYRQDPGQGLRLIYYSQIVNDFQKGDIAEGYSVSREKKESFPLTVTSAQKNPTAFYLCASKSGYEQYFGPGTRLTVT.

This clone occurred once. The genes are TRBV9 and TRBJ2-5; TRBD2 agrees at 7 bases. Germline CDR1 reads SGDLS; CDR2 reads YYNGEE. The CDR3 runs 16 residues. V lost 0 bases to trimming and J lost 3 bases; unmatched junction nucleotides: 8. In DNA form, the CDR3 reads TGTGCCAGCAGCGTAGCGTGGGGACTACCGGAAGAGACCCAGTACTTC. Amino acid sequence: CASSVAWGLPEETQYF.

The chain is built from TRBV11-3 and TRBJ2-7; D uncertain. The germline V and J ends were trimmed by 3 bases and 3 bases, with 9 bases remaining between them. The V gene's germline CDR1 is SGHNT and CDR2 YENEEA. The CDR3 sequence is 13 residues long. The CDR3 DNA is TGTGCCAGCAGCTTGAGTCTTAACTACGAGCAGTACTTC. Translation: CASSLSLNYEQYF.

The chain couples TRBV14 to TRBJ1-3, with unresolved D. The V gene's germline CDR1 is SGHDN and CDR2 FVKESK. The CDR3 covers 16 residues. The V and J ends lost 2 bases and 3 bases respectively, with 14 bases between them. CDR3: CASSQRPPGGGNTIYF. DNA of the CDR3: TGTGCCAGCAGCCAAAGGCCCCCCGGCGGTGGAAACACCATATATTTT.

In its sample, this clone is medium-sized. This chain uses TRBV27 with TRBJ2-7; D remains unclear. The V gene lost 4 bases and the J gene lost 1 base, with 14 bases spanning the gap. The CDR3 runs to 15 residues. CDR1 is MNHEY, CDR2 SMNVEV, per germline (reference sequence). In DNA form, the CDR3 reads TGTGCCAGCAGTTATGGGGTCGGGTCGTCCTACGAGCAGTACTTC. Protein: CASSYGVGSSYEQYF.

DNA for the CDR3: TGTGCCAGCAGCTTAGCGGAACAGCCCTTTGAAGCTTTCTTT. Its translation is CASSLAEQPFEAFF. The chain combines TRBV7-9 with TRBJ1-1; D gene unclear. Germline assignment: CDR1 SEHNR and CDR2 FQNEAQ (reference sequence). The CDR3 contains 14 residues. V was trimmed by 0 bases and J by 7 bases, leaving 12 bases between them.

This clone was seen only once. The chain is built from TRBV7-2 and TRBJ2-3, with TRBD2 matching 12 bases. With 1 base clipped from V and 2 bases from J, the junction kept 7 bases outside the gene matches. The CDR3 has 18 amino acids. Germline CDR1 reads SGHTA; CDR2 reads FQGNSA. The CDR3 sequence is CASSLGLAGGLFTDTQYF. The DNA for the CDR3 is TGTGCCAGCAGCTTAGGGCTAGCGGGAGGGCTCTTCACAGATACGCAGTATTTT.

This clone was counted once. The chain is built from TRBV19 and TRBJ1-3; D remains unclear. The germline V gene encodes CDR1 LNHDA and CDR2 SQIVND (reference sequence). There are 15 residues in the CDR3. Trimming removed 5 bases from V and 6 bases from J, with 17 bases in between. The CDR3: CASSPRLTLENTIYF. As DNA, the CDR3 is TGTGCCAGTAGTCCCCGTTTGACTCTGGAAAACACCATATATTTT.

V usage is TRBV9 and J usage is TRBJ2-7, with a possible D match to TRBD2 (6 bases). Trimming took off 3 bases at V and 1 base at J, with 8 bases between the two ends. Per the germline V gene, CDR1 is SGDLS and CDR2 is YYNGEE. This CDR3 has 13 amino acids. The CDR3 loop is CASSASVSYEQYF. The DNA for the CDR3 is TGTGCCAGCAGCGCTAGCGTGTCCTACGAGCAGTACTTC.

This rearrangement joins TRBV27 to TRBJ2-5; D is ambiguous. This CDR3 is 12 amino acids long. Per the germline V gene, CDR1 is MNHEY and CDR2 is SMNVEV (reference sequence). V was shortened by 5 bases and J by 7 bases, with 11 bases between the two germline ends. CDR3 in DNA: TGTGCCAGCAGTCCCGACGGCTTGACCCAGTACTTC. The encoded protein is CASSPDGLTQYF.

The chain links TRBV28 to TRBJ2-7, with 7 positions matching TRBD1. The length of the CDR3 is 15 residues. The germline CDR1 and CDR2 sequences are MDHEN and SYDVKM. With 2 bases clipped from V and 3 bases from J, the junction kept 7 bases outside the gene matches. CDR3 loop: CASSLPLGTDYEQYF. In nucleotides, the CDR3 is TGTGCCAGCAGTTTACCGCTGGGGACAGACTACGAGCAGTACTTC.

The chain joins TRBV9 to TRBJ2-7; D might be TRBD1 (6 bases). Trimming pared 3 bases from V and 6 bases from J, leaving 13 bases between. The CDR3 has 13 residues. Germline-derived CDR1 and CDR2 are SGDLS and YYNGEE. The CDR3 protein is CASSGPQGFEQYF. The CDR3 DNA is TGTGCCAGCAGCGGTCCACAGGGTTTCGAGCAGTACTTC.

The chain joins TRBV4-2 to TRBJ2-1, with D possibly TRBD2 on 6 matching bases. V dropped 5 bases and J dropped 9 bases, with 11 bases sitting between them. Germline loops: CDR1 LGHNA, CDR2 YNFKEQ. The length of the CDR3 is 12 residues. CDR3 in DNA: TGTGCCAGCAGCGAGGGGAGGAGTGAGCAGTTCTTC. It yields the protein CASSEGRSEQFF.

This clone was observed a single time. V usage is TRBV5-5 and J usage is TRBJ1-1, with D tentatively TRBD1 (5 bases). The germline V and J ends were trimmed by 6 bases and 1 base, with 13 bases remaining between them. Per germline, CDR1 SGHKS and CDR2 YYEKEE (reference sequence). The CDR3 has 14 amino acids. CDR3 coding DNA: TGTGCCAGCACTCTTAGGGGTCCGAACACTGAAGCTTTCTTT. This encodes CASTLRGPNTEAFF.

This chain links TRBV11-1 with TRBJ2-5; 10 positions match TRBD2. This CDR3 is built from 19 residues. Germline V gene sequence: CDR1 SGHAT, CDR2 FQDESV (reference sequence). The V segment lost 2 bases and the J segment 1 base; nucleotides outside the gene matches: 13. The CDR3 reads CASSLFARAGGTFQETQYF. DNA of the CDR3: TGTGCCAGCAGCTTATTCGCCCGAGCGGGAGGGACCTTCCAAGAGACCCAGTACTTC.

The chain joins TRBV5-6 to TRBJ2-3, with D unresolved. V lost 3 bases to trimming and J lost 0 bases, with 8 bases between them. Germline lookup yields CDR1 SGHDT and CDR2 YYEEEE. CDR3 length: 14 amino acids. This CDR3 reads CASSSGFSTDTQYF. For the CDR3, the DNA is TGTGCCAGCAGCTCCGGGTTTAGCACAGATACGCAGTATTTT.

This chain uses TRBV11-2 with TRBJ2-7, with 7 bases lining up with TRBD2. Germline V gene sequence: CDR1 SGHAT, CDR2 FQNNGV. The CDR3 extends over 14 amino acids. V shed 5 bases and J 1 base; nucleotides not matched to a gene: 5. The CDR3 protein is CASSPPSGSYEQYF. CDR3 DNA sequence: TGTGCCAGCAGCCCGCCTAGCGGATCCTACGAGCAGTACTTC.

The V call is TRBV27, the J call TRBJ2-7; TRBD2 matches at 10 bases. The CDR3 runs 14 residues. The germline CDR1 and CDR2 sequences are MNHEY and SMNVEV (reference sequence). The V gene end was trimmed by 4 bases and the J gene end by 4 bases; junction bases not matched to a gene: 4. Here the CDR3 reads CASSWASGRYEQYF. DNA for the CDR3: TGTGCCAGCAGTTGGGCTAGCGGGAGATACGAGCAGTACTTC.

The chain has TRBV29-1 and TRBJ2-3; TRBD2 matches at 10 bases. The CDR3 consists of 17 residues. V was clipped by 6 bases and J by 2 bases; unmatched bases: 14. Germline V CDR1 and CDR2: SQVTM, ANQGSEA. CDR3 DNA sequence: TGCAGCGTGGGATCCGGACTAGCGGAGGTGTTCACAGATACGCAGTATTTT. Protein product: CSVGSGLAEVFTDTQYF.

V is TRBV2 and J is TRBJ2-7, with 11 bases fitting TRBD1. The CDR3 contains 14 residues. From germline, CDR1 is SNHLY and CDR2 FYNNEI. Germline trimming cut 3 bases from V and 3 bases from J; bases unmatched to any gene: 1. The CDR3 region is CASSDGTGGYEQYF. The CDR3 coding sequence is TGTGCCAGCAGTGACGGGACAGGGGGCTACGAGCAGTACTTC.

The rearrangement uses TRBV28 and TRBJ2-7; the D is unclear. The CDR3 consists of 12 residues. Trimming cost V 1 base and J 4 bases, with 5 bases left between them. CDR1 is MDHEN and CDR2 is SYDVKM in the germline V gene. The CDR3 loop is CASSLSPYEQYF. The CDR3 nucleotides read TGTGCCAGCAGTTTATCCCCTTACGAGCAGTACTTC.

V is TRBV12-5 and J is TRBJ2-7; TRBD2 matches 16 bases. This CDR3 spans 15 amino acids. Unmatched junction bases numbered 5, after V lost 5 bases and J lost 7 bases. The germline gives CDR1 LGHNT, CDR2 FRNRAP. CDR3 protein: CASGRGTSGREEQYF. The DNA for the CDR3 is TGTGCTAGTGGTCGAGGGACTAGCGGGAGGGAGGAGCAGTACTTC. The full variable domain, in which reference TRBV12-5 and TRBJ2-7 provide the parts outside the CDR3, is DARVTQTPRHKVTEMGQEVTMRCQPILGHNTVFWYRQTMMQGLELLAYFRNRAPLDDSGMPKDRFSAEMPDATLATLKIQPSEPRDSAVYFCASGRGTSGREEQYFGPGTRLTVT.

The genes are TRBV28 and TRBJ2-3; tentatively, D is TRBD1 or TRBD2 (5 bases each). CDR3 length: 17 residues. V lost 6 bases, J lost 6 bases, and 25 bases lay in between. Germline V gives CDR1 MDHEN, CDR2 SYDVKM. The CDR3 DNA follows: TGTGCCAGCAGCTCCCCCGGGGACCTACCAATTCCGGATACGCAGTATTTT. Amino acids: CASSSPGDLPIPDTQYF.

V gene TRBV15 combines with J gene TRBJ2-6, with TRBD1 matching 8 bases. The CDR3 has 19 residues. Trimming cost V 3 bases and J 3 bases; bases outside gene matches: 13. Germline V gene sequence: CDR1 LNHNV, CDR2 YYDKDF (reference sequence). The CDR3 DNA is TGTGCCACCAGCAGTTTGGGCCAGGGGGCAATGAATGGGGCCAACGTCCTGACTTTC. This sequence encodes CATSSLGQGAMNGANVLTF.

The CDR3 sequence is CASSPEGYGYTF. In DNA form, the CDR3 reads TGTGCCAGCAGCCCAGAGGGCTATGGCTACACCTTC. This rearrangement joins TRBV9 to TRBJ1-2, with D uncertain. CDR3 size: 12 residues. Germline V gene data show CDR1 as SGDLS and CDR2 as YYNGEE. Trimming shortened V by 4 bases and J by 4 bases, and 8 bases separated the two germline ends.

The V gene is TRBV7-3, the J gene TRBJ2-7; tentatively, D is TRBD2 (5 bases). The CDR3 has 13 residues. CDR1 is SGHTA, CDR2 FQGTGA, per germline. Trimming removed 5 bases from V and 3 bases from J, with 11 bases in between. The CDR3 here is CASSPSGFYEQYF. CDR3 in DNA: TGTGCCAGCAGCCCCTCGGGGTTCTACGAGCAGTACTTC.

As DNA, the CDR3 is TGTGCCAGCAGCTCGATCTCACGTCGGACAGGGCCCCCCGAAGCTTTCTTT. This translates into CASSSISRRTGPPEAFF. J is TRBJ1-1 and V is TRBV11-3; 8 bases map to TRBD1. Germline CDR1 reads SGHNT; CDR2 reads YENEEA. The CDR3 has 17 amino acids. J lost 8 bases, V lost 4 bases, and 18 bases had no gene match.

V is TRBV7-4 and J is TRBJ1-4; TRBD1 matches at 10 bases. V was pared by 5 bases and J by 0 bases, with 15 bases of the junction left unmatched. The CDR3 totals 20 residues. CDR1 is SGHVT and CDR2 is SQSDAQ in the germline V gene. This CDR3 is CASSLVRSGQGLSTNEKLFF. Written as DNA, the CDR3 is TGTGCCAGCAGCCTCGTCAGATCGGGACAGGGGCTTTCAACTAATGAAAAACTGTTTTTT.